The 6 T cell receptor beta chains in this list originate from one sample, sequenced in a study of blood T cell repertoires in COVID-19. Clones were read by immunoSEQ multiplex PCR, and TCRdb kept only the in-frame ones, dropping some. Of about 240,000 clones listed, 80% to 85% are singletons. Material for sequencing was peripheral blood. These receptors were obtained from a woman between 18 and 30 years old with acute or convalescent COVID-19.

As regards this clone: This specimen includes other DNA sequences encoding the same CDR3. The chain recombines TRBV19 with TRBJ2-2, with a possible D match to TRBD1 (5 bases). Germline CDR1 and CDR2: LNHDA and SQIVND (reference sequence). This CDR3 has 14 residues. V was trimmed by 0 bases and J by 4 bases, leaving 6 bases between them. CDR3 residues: CASSIDRGTGELFF. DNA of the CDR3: TGTGCCAGTAGTATAGATAGGGGCACCGGGGAGCTGTTTTTT.

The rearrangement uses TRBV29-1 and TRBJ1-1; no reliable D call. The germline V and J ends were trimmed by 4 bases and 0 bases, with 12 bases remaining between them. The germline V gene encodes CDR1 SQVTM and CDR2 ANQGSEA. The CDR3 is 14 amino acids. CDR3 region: CSVGAGFMNTEAFF. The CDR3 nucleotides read TGCAGCGTTGGGGCCGGTTTCATGAACACTGAAGCTTTCTTT.

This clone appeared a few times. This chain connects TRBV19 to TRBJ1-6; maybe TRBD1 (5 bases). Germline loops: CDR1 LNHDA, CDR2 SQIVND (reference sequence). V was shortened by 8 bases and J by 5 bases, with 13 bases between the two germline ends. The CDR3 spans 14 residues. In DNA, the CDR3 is TGTGCCAGTGGGAGGGGAAGGGATAATTCACCCCTCCACTTT. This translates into CASGRGRDNSPLHF. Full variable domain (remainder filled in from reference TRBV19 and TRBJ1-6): DGGITQSPKYLFRKEGQNVTLSCEQNLNHDAMYWYRQDPGQGLRLIYYSQIVNDFQKGDIAEGYSVSREKKESFPLTVTSAQKNPTAFYLCASGRGRDNSPLHFGNGTRLTVT.

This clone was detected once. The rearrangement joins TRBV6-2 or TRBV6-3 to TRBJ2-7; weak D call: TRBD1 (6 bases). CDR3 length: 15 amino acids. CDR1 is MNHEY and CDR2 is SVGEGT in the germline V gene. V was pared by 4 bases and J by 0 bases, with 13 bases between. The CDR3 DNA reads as TGTGCCAGCAGTTCCCCCGGACAGAGCTCCTACGAGCAGTACTTC. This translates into CASSSPGQSSYEQYF.

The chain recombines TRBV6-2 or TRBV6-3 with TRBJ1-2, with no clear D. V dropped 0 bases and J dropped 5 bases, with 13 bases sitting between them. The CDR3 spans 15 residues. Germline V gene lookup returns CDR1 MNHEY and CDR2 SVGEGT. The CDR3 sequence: CASSYSPLAKYGYTF. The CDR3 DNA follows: TGTGCCAGCAGTTACTCGCCACTCGCGAAATATGGCTACACCTTC.

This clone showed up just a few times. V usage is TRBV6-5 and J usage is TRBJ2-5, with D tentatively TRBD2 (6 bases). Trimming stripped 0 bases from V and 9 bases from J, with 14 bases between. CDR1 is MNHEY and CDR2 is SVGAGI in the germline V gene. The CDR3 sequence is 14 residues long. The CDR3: CASSYSDSTSSQYF. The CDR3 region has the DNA TGTGCCAGCAGTTACTCCGATTCGACTAGTTCCCAGTACTTC.